This TCR beta chain was obtained from a study of blood T cell repertoires in COVID-19. There are 13 residues in the CDR3. Germline V gene data show CDR1 as KGHDR and CDR2 as SFDVKD. The germline V and J ends were trimmed by 5 bases and 4 bases, with 8 bases remaining between them. Produced via immunoSEQ multiplex PCR; TCRdb's table is partial and in-frame only. The sample contains over 100,000 clones, more than 75% of which appear only once. The V and J genes are TRBV24-1 and TRBJ1-5; D gene unclear. Sequenced sample: peripheral blood. The receptor was derived from a man aged 35-49 years with acute or convalescent COVID-19. The CDR3 DNA sequence: TGTGCCACCAGTGCTTTATCAAATCAGCCCCAGCATTTT. It is translated as CATSALSNQPQHF.